This T cell receptor (beta chain) was recorded in a study of blood T cell repertoires in COVID-19. The V end lost 2 bases, the J end lost 1 base, and 12 bases lay between the germline ends. The CDR3 covers 15 residues. Germline V gives CDR1 SGHAT, CDR2 FQNNGV. Some clones are missing from TCRdb's copy, which holds only in-frame ones; the method was immunoSEQ multiplex PCR. The data show around 320,000 clones, around 85% seen once. What was sequenced was peripheral blood. The V call is TRBV11-2, the J call TRBJ2-7, with D possibly TRBD2 on 6 matching bases. This clonotype was obtained from a human donor in a cohort sampled during active COVID-19. The CDR3 sequence is CASSLRSGTSYEQYF. CDR3 nucleotide sequence: TGTGCCAGCAGCTTACGATCTGGGACTTCCTACGAGCAGTACTTC.